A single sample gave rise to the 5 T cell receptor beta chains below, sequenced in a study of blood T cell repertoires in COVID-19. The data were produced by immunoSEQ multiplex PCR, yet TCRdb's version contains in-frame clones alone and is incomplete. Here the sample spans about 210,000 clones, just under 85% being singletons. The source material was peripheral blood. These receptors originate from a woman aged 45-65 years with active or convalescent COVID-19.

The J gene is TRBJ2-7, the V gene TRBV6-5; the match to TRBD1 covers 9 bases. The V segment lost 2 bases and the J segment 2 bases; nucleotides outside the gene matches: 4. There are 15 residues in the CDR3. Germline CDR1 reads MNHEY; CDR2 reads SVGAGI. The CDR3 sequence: CASSYDRGIAYEQYF. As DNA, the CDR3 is TGTGCCAGCAGTTACGACAGGGGGATCGCCTACGAGCAGTACTTC.

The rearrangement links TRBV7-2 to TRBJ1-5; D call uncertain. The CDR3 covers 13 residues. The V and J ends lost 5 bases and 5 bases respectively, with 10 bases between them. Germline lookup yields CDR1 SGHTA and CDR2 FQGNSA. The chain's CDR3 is CASSQDTYQPQHF. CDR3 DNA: TGTGCCAGCAGCCAAGACACTTATCAGCCCCAGCATTTT.

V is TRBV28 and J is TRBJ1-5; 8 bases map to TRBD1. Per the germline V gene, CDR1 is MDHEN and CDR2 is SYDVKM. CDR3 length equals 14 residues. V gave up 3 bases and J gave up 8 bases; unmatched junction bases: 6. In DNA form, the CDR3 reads TGTGCCAGCAGTTTCGTCAGGGGGCGTGAGCCCCAGCATTTT. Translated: CASSFVRGREPQHF. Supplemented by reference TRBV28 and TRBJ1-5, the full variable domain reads DVKVTQSSRYLVKRTGEKVFLECVQDMDHENMFWYRQDPGLGLRLIYFSYDVKMKEKGDIPEGYSVSREKKERFSLILESASTNQTSMYLCASSFVRGREPQHFGDGTRLSIL.

CDR3 nucleotides: TGTGCCAGCAGCCCCCGACAGTTCTCCTACAATGAGCAGTTCTTC. Its translation is CASSPRQFSYNEQFF. The chain combines TRBV9 with TRBJ2-1; D possibly corresponds to TRBD1 (5 bases). The CDR3 runs to 15 residues. Germline assignment: CDR1 SGDLS and CDR2 YYNGEE. Between the trimmed V and J ends, which lost 4 bases and 0 bases, there was a span of 11 bases.

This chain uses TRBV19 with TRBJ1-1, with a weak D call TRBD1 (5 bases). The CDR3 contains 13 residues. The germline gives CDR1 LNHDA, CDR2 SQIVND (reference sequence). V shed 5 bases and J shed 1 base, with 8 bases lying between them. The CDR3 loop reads CASSRGGNTEAFF. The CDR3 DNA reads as TGTGCCAGTAGTCGGGGGGGGAACACTGAAGCTTTCTTT.